The 29 T cell receptor beta chains below were found in one sample sequenced in a study of blood T cells in healthy people across ages. Together with a sample-barcoded 5' primer, a J-beta primer mix was included in a second PCR lasting roughly 6 to 12 cycles. One entry per CDR3 protein, called by TCRdb with MiXCR from the 5' RACE reads. This table has roughly 1,800,000 distinct CDR3 sequences, approximately 50% appearing once. The sample comprised blood. These TCRs come from a woman aged 40 to 50 in good health.

The table lists this clonotype with a few counts. The chain employs TRBV13 and TRBJ2-5; the match to TRBD1 covers 7 bases. The CDR3 is 14 residues long. Germline assignment: CDR1 PRHDT and CDR2 FYEKMQ (reference sequence). The V segment lost 4 bases and the J segment 5 bases; nucleotides outside the gene matches: 7. CDR3 bases: TGTGCCAGCAGCTCCGTTACAGGGGCGGAGACCCAGTACTTC. It specifies CASSSVTGAETQYF. The full variable domain, in which reference TRBV13 and TRBJ2-5 provide the parts outside the CDR3, is AAGVIQSPRHLIKEKRETATLKCYPIPRHDTVYWYQQGPGQDPQFLISFYEKMQSDKGSIPDRFSAQQFSDYHSELNMSSLELGDSALYFCASSSVTGAETQYFGPGTRLLVL.

V and J are TRBV9 and TRBJ2-1; TRBD1 agrees at 9 bases. Germline V lookup: CDR1 SGDLS, CDR2 YYNGEE. The CDR3 is 17 residues long. V lost 3 bases and J lost 1; bases outside the gene matches: 8. The CDR3 spells CASSGHSGTGSYNEQFF. Written as DNA, the CDR3 is TGTGCCAGCAGCGGACATTCCGGGACAGGGTCCTACAATGAGCAGTTCTTC. Full variable domain (outside the CDR3, taken from reference TRBV9 and TRBJ2-1): DSGVTQTPKHLITATGQRVTLRCSPRSGDLSVYWYQQSLDQGLQFLIQYYNGEERAKGNILERFSAQQFPDLHSELNLSSLELGDSALYFCASSGHSGTGSYNEQFFGPGTRLTVL.

This chain joins TRBV4-1 and TRBJ2-5; no firm D call. This CDR3 comprises 13 residues. V gave up 0 bases and J gave up 8 bases, with 10 bases separating them. CDR1 MGHRA and CDR2 YSYEKL come from the germline V gene. CDR3 sequence reads: CASSQDGLETQYF. Written as DNA, the CDR3 is TGCGCCAGCAGCCAAGACGGGCTGGAAACCCAGTACTTC.

About this clonotype: A much larger clone lies a single base off, so this may be a read error. The chain is built from TRBV11-2 and TRBJ1-4, with D uncertain. With 1 base removed from V and 6 bases from J, the gap between germline ends came to 3 bases. CDR1 is SGHAT and CDR2 is FQNNGV in the germline V gene. CDR3 length: 12 amino acids. The CDR3 region has the DNA TGTGCCAGCAGCTTAGTTTATGAAAAACTGTTTTTT. Amino acids: CASSLVYEKLFF. Combining the CDR3 with reference TRBV11-2 and TRBJ1-4 gives the whole variable domain EAGVAQSPRYKIIEKRQSVAFWCNPISGHATLYWYQQILGQGPKLLIQFQNNGVVDDSQLPKDRFSAERLKGVDSTLKIQPAKLEDSAVYLCASSLVYEKLFFGSGTQLSVL.

Ten or more counts support this clonotype. This chain joins TRBV5-5 and TRBJ2-5; TRBD1 matches 7 bases. Germline V gives CDR1 SGHKS, CDR2 YYEKEE (reference sequence). The CDR3 runs 16 residues. J gave up 1 base and V 2 bases, and 8 bases lay outside the gene matches. In DNA, the CDR3 is TGTGCCAGCAGCTTACGAGTTGACAGGGTCCAAGAGACCCAGTACTTC. Translating it yields CASSLRVDRVQETQYF.

This clonotype was seen a handful of times. The J gene is TRBJ2-4, the V gene TRBV28, with D possibly matching TRBD2 (6 bases). The CDR3 has 15 residues. With 8 bases removed from V and 2 bases from J, the gap between germline ends came to 16 bases. Germline values: CDR1 MDHEN, CDR2 SYDVKM. This chain's CDR3 is CASAYWGVSKNIQYF. CDR3 coding DNA: TGTGCCAGCGCCTACTGGGGGGTCTCCAAAAACATTCAGTACTTC.

The CDR3, as DNA: TGCAGTGCTAGAGGATTAGACAGGGACTCCTACAATGAGCAGTTCTTC. Amino acids: CSARGLDRDSYNEQFF. The chain employs TRBV20-1 and TRBJ2-1; TRBD1 matches 7 bases. With 1 base clipped from V and 0 bases from J, the junction kept 6 bases outside the gene matches. The CDR3 totals 16 residues. Per the germline V gene, CDR1 is DFQATT and CDR2 is SNEGSKA (reference sequence).

In DNA, the CDR3 is TGTGCCAGTCTTAGCTCCTATAATTCACCCCTCCACTTT. Encoded protein: CASLSSYNSPLHF. The V gene is TRBV25-1, the J gene TRBJ1-6; no clear D. V lost 9 bases to trimming and J lost 0 bases, with 6 bases between them. CDR1 MGHDK and CDR2 SYGVNS come from the germline V gene. This CDR3 region has 13 residues.

The rearrangement links TRBV12-3 or TRBV12-4 to TRBJ2-1; D not certain. The V gene lost 5 bases and the J gene lost 8 bases, with 19 bases spanning the gap. This CDR3 comprises 15 residues. CDR3 in DNA: TGTGCCAGCAGTCTCCGACTGATTAGAGTCCATGAGCAGTTCTTC. Amino acid sequence: CASSLRLIRVHEQFF.

The chain couples TRBV29-1 to TRBJ2-7; 7 nucleotides agree with TRBD2. There are 12 residues in the CDR3. Germline trimming cut 3 bases from V and 7 bases from J; bases unmatched to any gene: 6. Germline V gene sequence: CDR1 SQVTM, CDR2 ANQGSEA. In DNA form, the CDR3 reads TGCAGCGTTGACCGGGACTACAATGAGCAGTACTTC. Residues: CSVDRDYNEQYF.

This clonotype was detected a few times. The V call is TRBV4-1, the J call TRBJ2-7, with D maybe TRBD2 (6 bases). V was trimmed by 0 bases and J by 0 bases, leaving 15 bases between them. CDR1 is MGHRA, CDR2 YSYEKL, per germline. This CDR3 region has 17 residues. This CDR3 reads CASSQEGEAGLSYEQYF. The CDR3, as DNA: TGCGCCAGCAGCCAAGAGGGTGAAGCGGGCCTCTCCTACGAGCAGTACTTC.

The rearrangement links TRBV29-1 to TRBJ2-7; D gene uncertain. The CDR3 spans 12 residues. V gave up 4 bases and J gave up 2 bases, with 9 bases separating them. CDR1 SQVTM and CDR2 ANQGSEA come from the germline V gene. The CDR3 loop reads CSVVSSPYEQYF. The CDR3 DNA is TGCAGCGTTGTATCGAGCCCCTACGAGCAGTACTTC.

The sample holds a few counts of this clonotype. This sequence joins TRBV6-5 and TRBJ2-7; TRBD1 might be the D (5 bases). Germline V CDR1 and CDR2: MNHEY, SVGAGI. With 6 bases removed from V and 0 bases from J, the gap between germline ends came to 12 bases. This CDR3 has 14 residues. CDR3 loop: CASRLRTSSYEQYF. CDR3 nucleotide sequence: TGTGCCAGCAGACTCCGGACATCCTCCTACGAGCAGTACTTC.

The chain employs TRBV6-5 and TRBJ1-1; no clear D. Per the germline V gene, CDR1 is MNHEY and CDR2 is SVGAGI. The CDR3 spans 13 residues. V lost 5 bases and J 0 bases, leaving 7 bases between the germline ends. CDR3 protein: CASSGHLNTEAFF. The DNA for the CDR3 is TGTGCCAGCAGTGGGCATTTGAACACTGAAGCTTTCTTT.

The CDR3 loop is CSVPNSGLASYNEQYF. DNA of the CDR3: TGCAGCGTGCCCAATTCGGGGCTAGCTTCGTACAATGAGCAGTACTTC. The chain is built from TRBV29-1 and TRBJ2-7; either TRBD1 or TRBD2 may supply D (5 bases each). Looked up from germline, CDR1 is SQVTM and CDR2 is ANQGSEA. Trimming pared 6 bases from V and 7 bases from J, leaving 28 bases between. The CDR3 totals 16 residues.

A few counts support this clonotype. The J gene is TRBJ1-6, the V gene TRBV7-2; no clear D. Deletions cut 0 bases from V and 8 bases from J, with 20 bases between. The CDR3 totals 18 residues. Germline lookup yields CDR1 SGHTA and CDR2 FQGNSA. The CDR3 DNA is TGTGCCAGCAGCTTAGCGATCTTAGGGAGAAGAATATATTCACCCCTCCACTTT. Its translation: CASSLAILGRRIYSPLHF. Based on the CDR3 plus reference TRBV7-2 and TRBJ1-6, the full variable domain is GAGVSQSPSNKVTEKGKDVELRCDPISGHTALYWYRQSLGQGLEFLIYFQGNSAPDKSGLPSDRFSAERTGGSVSTLTIQRTQQEDSAVYLCASSLAILGRRIYSPLHFGNGTRLTVT.

V is TRBV9 and J is TRBJ2-2; D remains unclear. The CDR3 loop spans 15 amino acids. Germline V gene lookup returns CDR1 SGDLS and CDR2 YYNGEE. Trimming shortened V by 4 bases and J by 4 bases, and 14 bases separated the two germline ends. The CDR3 nucleotides read TGTGCCAGCAGCCCGACATCAGAGGTCACCGGGGAGCTGTTTTTT. It specifies CASSPTSEVTGELFF.

The chain carries TRBV5-1 and TRBJ1-5, with D possibly TRBD1 on 6 matching bases. Trimming took 0 bases from V and 3 from J, leaving 10 bases between them. CDR1 is SGHRS and CDR2 is YFSETQ in the germline V gene. The CDR3 has 15 amino acids. The CDR3 protein is CASSLAGQPNQPQHF. The CDR3 DNA sequence: TGCGCCAGCAGCTTGGCTGGACAGCCCAATCAGCCCCAGCATTTT.

J is TRBJ2-5 and V is TRBV20-1; D remains ambiguous. The CDR3 consists of 14 residues. From germline, CDR1 is DFQATT and CDR2 SNEGSKA (reference sequence). Trimming left V 4 bases short and J 2 bases short, with 14 bases between. The CDR3 region has the DNA TGCAGTGCTACCCTTCGGGTGTGGCAAGAGACCCAGTACTTC. Its translation is CSATLRVWQETQYF.

The chain joins TRBV20-1 to TRBJ2-3; TRBD2 agrees at 7 bases. The germline CDR1 and CDR2 sequences are DFQATT and SNEGSKA (reference sequence). This CDR3 is 17 amino acids long. V was pared by 7 bases and J by 9 bases, with 25 bases of the junction left unmatched. CDR3 coding DNA: TGCAGTGTCGCCCAGGACTATAGCGGGTATGATGTGGGAACGCAGTATTTT. Its translation is CSVAQDYSGYDVGTQYF.

This clonotype showed up just a few times. The J gene is TRBJ1-5, the V gene TRBV4-3; 9 positions agree with TRBD1. Germline CDR1 LGHNA, CDR2 YSLEER. The CDR3 contains 15 residues. V lost 2 bases to trimming and J lost 6 bases; unmatched junction nucleotides: 5. CDR3 nucleotides: TGCGCCAGCAGCCAACGACAGGGGGTGGCTCAGCCCCAGCATTTT. Translating it yields CASSQRQGVAQPQHF.

The rearrangement uses TRBV20-1 and TRBJ1-6, with 11 nucleotides matching TRBD1. This CDR3 has 15 amino acids. Germline CDR1 DFQATT, CDR2 SNEGSKA (reference sequence). The V and J ends lost 3 bases and 8 bases, in that order; junction bases with no gene match: 6. CDR3 in DNA: TGCAGTGCTAGGCCCTGGACAGGGGGCGATTCACCCCTCCACTTT. Amino acids: CSARPWTGGDSPLHF.

This clonotype was picked up one time. A far larger clone is just one base off, so this is likely a read error. The chain employs TRBV27 and TRBJ2-4; tentatively, D is TRBD1 (5 bases). The J call is uncertain, as TRBJ2-7 better fits the DNA end. The CDR3 is made up of 11 amino acids. CDR1 and CDR2 from the germline V gene are MNHEY and SMNVEV (reference sequence). CDR3 residues: CARSPGYEQYF. The CDR3 region has the DNA TGTGCCAGGAGTCCAGGGTACGAGCAGTACTTC.

In its sample, this clonotype was seen many times. The chain is built from TRBV11-1 and TRBJ1-2; 11 bases line up with TRBD1. CDR3 length: 15 residues. Germline CDR1 SGHAT, CDR2 FQDESV (reference sequence). Trimming removed 3 bases from V and 4 bases from J; junction bases left unmatched: 4. Here the CDR3 reads CASSFGTGGAYGYTF. The CDR3 DNA is TGTGCCAGCAGCTTCGGGACAGGGGGTGCCTATGGCTACACCTTC.

This chain uses TRBV4-3 with TRBJ1-2; 8 positions match TRBD1. Looked up from germline, CDR1 is LGHNA and CDR2 is YSLEER. With 4 bases clipped from V and 5 bases from J, the junction kept 12 bases outside the gene matches. The CDR3 consists of 16 residues. CDR3 nucleotides: TGCGCCAGCAGCCCCCAGTCAGGGGGCAGTATGTATGGCTACACCTTC. As protein: CASSPQSGGSMYGYTF.

This clonotype appeared once. The V gene is TRBV3-1, the J gene TRBJ1-3; perhaps TRBD1 as D (5 bases). The V end was cut by 4 bases, the J end by 4 bases, with 14 bases between. Germline-derived CDR1 and CDR2 are LGHDT and YNNKEL (reference sequence). The CDR3 runs to 15 residues. CDR3 bases: TGTGCCAGCAGCCCGGCGTCAGGGACCGGAAACACCATATATTTT. It codes for CASSPASGTGNTIYF.

A word on this clonotype: This may come from a read error, since a much larger clone is one base off. The chain is built from TRBV7-2 and TRBJ2-7; D is perhaps TRBD2 (6 bases). The CDR3 contains 13 residues. The germline V gene has CDR1 SGHTA and CDR2 FQGNSA. CDR3 region: CAGSLSGVYEQYF. The CDR3 DNA reads TGTGCCGGCAGCTTGTCGGGGGTATACGAGCAGTACTTC.

This clonotype was recorded a few times. The chain links TRBV5-1 to TRBJ2-6; tentative D call: TRBD1 (6 bases). Trimming stripped 7 bases from V and 1 base from J, with 12 bases between. The CDR3 extends over 15 amino acids. Germline CDR1 is SGHRS and CDR2 is YFSETQ. The CDR3 reads CASGYTGSGANVLTF. The CDR3 DNA is TGCGCCAGCGGATACACAGGGTCTGGGGCCAACGTCCTGACTTTC.

In this sample, this clonotype turned up a few times. V gene TRBV7-9 combines with J gene TRBJ2-7; D unclear. The CDR3 extends over 11 amino acids. The germline CDR1 and CDR2 sequences are SEHNR and FQNEAQ (reference sequence). V was pared by 9 bases and J by 5 bases, with 11 bases between. The DNA of the CDR3 is TGTGCCAGTAGGATCGCGAACGAGCAGTACTTC. Encoded protein: CASRIANEQYF.